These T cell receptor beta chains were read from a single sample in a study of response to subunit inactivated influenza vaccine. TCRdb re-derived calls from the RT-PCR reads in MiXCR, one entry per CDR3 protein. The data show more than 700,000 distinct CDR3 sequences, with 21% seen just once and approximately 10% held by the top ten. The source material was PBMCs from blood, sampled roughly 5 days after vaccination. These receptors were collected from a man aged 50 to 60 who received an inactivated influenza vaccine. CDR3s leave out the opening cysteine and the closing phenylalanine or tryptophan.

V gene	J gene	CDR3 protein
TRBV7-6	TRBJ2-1	ASSFTDSPSHEQF
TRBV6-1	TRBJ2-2	ASSPSGLVKDTGELF
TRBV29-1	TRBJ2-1	SVVERGGYNEQF
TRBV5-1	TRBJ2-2	ASSLAVTGNTGELF
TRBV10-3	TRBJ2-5	AISESNGREETQY
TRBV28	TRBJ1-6	ASRPGQVNSPLH
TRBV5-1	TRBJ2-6	ASSFQNRDRLPGANVLT
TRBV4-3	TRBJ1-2	ASSQDQKILYGYT
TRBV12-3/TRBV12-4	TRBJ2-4	ASSLPGTGTIQY
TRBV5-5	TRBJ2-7	ASSSGRNLPYEQY
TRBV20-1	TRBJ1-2	SAREGQENYGYT
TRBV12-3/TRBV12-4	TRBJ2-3	ASSFSGGADTQY
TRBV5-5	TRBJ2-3	ASSPGLAGETDTQY
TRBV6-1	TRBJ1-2	ASSERTDNYGYT
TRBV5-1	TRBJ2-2	ASSPGGELF
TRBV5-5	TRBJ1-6	ASSLTPHNSPLH
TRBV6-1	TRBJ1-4	ASSARGTTNEKLF
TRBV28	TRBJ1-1	ASSKLYTEAF
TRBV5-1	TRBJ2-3	ASSAAIGDTQY
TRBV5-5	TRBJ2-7	ASSLVGINEQY
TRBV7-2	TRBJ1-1	ASSQTGTANTEAF
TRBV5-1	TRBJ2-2	ASSLDTHTGELF
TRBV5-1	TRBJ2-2	ASSLDGSPSGGELF
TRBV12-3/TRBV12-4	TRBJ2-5	ASSSGQGTWETQY
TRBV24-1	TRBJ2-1	ATTSGGSGRPHNEQF
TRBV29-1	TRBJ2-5	SGGLAGGQETQY
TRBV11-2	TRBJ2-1	ASSLVAGGPGSYNEQF
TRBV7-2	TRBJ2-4	ASSFNSGAKNIQY
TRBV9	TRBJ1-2	ASSVNRDRDYGYT
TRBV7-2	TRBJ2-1	ASRKPGLADNEQF
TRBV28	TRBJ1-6	ASSLPEGYYNSPLH
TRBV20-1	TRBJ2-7	SAEVVGTSGEQY
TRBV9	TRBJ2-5	ASSAGTPNQETQY
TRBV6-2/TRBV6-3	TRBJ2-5	ASSYSGRTKKETQY
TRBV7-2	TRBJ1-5	ASSFGSDLSNQPQH
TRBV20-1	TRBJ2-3	SARPLAGGTDTQY